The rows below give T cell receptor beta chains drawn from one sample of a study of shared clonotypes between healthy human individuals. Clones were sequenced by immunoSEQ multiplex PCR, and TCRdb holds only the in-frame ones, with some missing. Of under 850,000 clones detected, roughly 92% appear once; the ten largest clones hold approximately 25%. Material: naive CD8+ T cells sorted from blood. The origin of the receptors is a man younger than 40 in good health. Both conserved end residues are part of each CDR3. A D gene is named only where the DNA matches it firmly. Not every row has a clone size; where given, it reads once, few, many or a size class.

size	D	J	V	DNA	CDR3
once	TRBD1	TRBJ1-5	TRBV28	TGTGCCAGCACCACCGACAGGGGGCTGCAGCCCCAGCATTTT	CASTTDRGLQPQHF
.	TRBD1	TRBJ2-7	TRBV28	TGTGCCAGCAGTTTGGGACAGTACGAGCAGTACTTC	CASSLGQYEQYF
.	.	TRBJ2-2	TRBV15	TGTGCCACCAGCAACCCAGCGATAGGGACACCGAACACCGGGGAGCTGTTTTTT	CATSNPAIGTPNTGELFF
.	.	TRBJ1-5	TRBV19	TGTGCCAGTAGTATAAGGCAGTTCAATCAGCCCCAGCATTTT	CASSIRQFNQPQHF
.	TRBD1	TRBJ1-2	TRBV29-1	TGCAGCGTGAAAATTTCCGGGACAGGGTATCCCTATGGCTACACCTTC	CSVKISGTGYPYGYTF
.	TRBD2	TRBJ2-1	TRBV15	TGTGCCACCAGCTATCGACTAGCGGAGGGCAATGAGCAGTTCTTC	CATSYRLAEGNEQFF
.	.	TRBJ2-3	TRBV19	TGTGCCAGTAGTATAGGCCCTCGAGAGGGAGCCACAGATACGCAGTATTTT	CASSIGPREGATDTQYF
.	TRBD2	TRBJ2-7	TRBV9	TGTGCCAGCAGCCCAGCGGGGCTCCATTATTACGAGCAGTACTTC	CASSPAGLHYYEQYF
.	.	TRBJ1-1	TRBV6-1	TGTGCCAGCAGTGATCCACTCGTGGGCAGTGAAGCTTTCTTT	CASSDPLVGSEAFF
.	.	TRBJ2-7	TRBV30	TGTGCCGCTGGACTCGGCTACGAGCAGTACTTC	CAAGLGYEQYF
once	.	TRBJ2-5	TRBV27	TGTGCCAGCAGTCCCATAGGGTACCAAGAGACCCAGTACTTC	CASSPIGYQETQYF
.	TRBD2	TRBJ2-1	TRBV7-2	TGTGCCAGCAGCCGACTAGCGGGAGGGCCTAGGGAGCAGTTCTTC	CASSRLAGGPREQFF
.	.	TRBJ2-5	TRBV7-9	TGTGCCAGCAGCTACACAACAGGGACGGAGACCCAGTACTTC	CASSYTTGTETQYF
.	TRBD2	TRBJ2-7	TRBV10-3	TGTGCCATCATGGGACCCGGGACTAGCGGGAGCTCCTACGAGCAGTACTTC	CAIMGPGTSGSSYEQYF
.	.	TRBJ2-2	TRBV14	TGTGCCAGCAGCCAAGACGGCAGGGGCCCGACCGGGGAGCTGTTTTTT	CASSQDGRGPTGELFF
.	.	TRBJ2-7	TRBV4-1	TGCGCCAGCAGCCAAGGAAGGGGCGTCTCCTACGAGCAGTACTTC	CASSQGRGVSYEQYF
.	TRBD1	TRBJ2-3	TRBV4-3	TGCGCCAGCAGCCAAGAGGTAGGGGGCAGCACAGATACGCAGTATTTT	CASSQEVGGSTDTQYF
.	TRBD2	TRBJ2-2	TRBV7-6	TGTGCCAGCAGCTTAGCTACTAGCGGGATCACCGGGGAGCTGTTTTTT	CASSLATSGITGELFF
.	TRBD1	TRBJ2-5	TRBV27	TGTGCCAGCAGCCTAAACAGGGGGCTGGAGACCCAGTACTTC	CASSLNRGLETQYF
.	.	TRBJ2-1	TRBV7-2	TGTGCCAGCAGCTTCGGTGGAGGATACAATGAGCAGTTCTTC	CASSFGGGYNEQFF
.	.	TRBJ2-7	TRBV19	TGTGCCAGTAGCCATACTAGCCTCCCCTACGAGCAGTACTTC	CASSHTSLPYEQYF
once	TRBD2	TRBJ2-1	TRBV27	TGTGCCAGCAGGTCTGGCGGGAGATTTTTCAATGAGCAGTTCTTC	CASRSGGRFFNEQFF
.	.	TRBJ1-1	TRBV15	TGTGCCACCAGCCTAGTGGGGGAGAACACTGAAGCTTTCTTT	CATSLVGENTEAFF
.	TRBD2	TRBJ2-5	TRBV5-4	TGTGCCAGCAGCGACCCTGGGGGAGGGTGGGAGACCCAGTACTTC	CASSDPGGGWETQYF
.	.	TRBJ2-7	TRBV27	TGTGCCAGCAGTTTGGTGGAGGGCGTCTCCTACGAGCAGTACTTC	CASSLVEGVSYEQYF
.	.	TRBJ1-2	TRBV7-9	TGTGCCAGCAGCTTAAGTCGGGGAGGTGGCTACACCTTC	CASSLSRGGGYTF
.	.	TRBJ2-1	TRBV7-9	TGTGCCAGCAGCCAAAATACAGGACTATACAATGAGCAGTTCTTC	CASSQNTGLYNEQFF
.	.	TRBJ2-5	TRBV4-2	TGTGCCAGCAGCCAAGTCCAGGTTCAACAAGAGACCCAGTACTTC	CASSQVQVQQETQYF
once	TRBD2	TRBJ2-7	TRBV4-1	TGCGCCAGCAGCCAAGGAGCGGGAGGCTACGAGCAGTACTTC	CASSQGAGGYEQYF
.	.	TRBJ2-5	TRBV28	TGTGCCAGCAGTCCTTCTCACAACATCCCTGTCCGAGAGACCCAGTACTTC	CASSPSHNIPVRETQYF
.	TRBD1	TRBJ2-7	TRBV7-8	TGTGCCAGCAGCTTAGCCGCCAGGGGGAGCTCCTACGAGCAGTACTTC	CASSLAARGSSYEQYF
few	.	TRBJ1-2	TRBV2	TGTGCCAGCAGGGGACGGTACTATGGCTACACCTTC	CASRGRYYGYTF
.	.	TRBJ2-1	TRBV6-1	TGTGCCAGCAGTTCCCTCGGCGGGACCCCCAATGAGCAGTTCTTC	CASSSLGGTPNEQFF
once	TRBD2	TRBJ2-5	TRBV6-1	TGTGCCAGCAGTATTAGCGGGTCTCCCGCAGAGACCCAGTACTTC	CASSISGSPAETQYF
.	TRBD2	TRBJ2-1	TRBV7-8	TGTGCCAGCAGCAGCCAGACTAGCGGGAGGGCCCTAGATGAGCAGTTCTTC	CASSSQTSGRALDEQFF
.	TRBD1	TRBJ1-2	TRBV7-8	TGTGCCAGCAGCTTATATCAGGTCACGCCGGGACAGGGACACTATGGCTACACCTTC	CASSLYQVTPGQGHYGYTF
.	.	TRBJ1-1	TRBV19	TGTGCCAGTAGTATGGCTACGGACTGGGGGTACACTGAAGCTTTCTTT	CASSMATDWGYTEAFF
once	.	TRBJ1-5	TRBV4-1	TGCGCCAGCAGCCAAGGCGACGGGGGTTTGGGTCAGCCCCAGCATTTT	CASSQGDGGLGQPQHF
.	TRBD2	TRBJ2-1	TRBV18	TGTGCCAGCTCAGCAACCCCTAGCGGTAGGACCTACCGAAACTCCTACAATGAGCAGTTCTTC	CASSATPSGRTYRNSYNEQFF
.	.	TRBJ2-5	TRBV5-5	TGTGCCAGCAGCTTGGGGTCCCAGACAGAAGAGACCCAGTACTTC	CASSLGSQTEETQYF